This entry features one TCR beta chain sequence. Authors' data handling: Reference gene primers were amplified, and this amplification served to estimate nucleated cell counts. Using immunoSEQ multiplex PCR, the repertoire was profiled, and TCRdb retains in-frame clones only, with some absent. The V and J calls and the clone size are those of that table, but D and trimming were determined from the DNA. Seen here are about 200,000 clones, nearly 90% observed once, and the top ten hold under 25%. This sample is part of a study of blood T cell repertoires in COVID-19. On the study more broadly: T cells, B-cell-depleted T cells, or PBMCs supplied cDNA or gDNA.

Sequencing input: peripheral blood. The source of this sequence is a man between 60 and 75 years old with active or convalescent COVID-19.

CDR3 loop: CASSLIVGQGKDGYGYTF. CDR3 nucleotide sequence: TGTGCCAGCAGCTTAATAGTGGGACAGGGAAAGGACGGCTATGGCTACACCTTC. The chain uses TRBV7-9 and TRBJ1-2, with 9 positions matching TRBD1. Germline V gene data show CDR1 as SEHNR and CDR2 as FQNEAQ (reference sequence). Unmatched junction bases numbered 14, after V lost 2 bases and J lost 4 bases. This CDR3 has 18 residues.